The table lists the clone carrying this T cell receptor beta chain with many counts. This entry is derived from a study of T-cell reconstitution after alpha-beta-depleted transplantation in children. In germline, CDR1 is MNHEY, CDR2 SMNVEV (reference sequence). The CDR3 length is 13 residues. Between the trimmed V and J ends, which lost 6 bases and 0 bases, there was a span of 8 bases. Unique molecular identifiers featured in how the TCRbeta library was prepared. TCRdb ran MiXCR on the PCR reads and lists one entry per CDR3 protein. The sample comprises 480,000 or so distinct CDR3 sequences, roughly a tenth of which are singletons, and about 2.1% rests with the top ten.

This chain uses TRBV27 with TRBJ1-1; unclear D gene. The specimen comprised PBMCs, sampled before TCRalphabeta/CD19-depleted stem cell transplant. The receptor's source is a child aged 2-15 years with inherited bone marrow failure, due to receive a stem cell transplant. The DNA of the CDR3 is TGTGCCAGCAGCGAAACTATGAACACTGAAGCTTTCTTT. Encoded protein: CASSETMNTEAFF.